These 30 T cell receptor beta chains came from one sample sequenced in a study of blood T cells in healthy people across ages (dated by TCRdb to the mid-2010s). The library was made by 5' RACE. A second PCR of roughly 6 to 11 cycles was performed with a sample-barcoded 5' primer and a J-beta primer mix. The public reads were quality trimmed at Q25 with fastp and then assembled into clones with MiXCR by TCRdb, keeping productive beta chains. Merged by CDR3 protein, the rows form single entries marked with the most common genes and DNA. Present in this sample are around 1,900,000 distinct CDR3 sequences, about two fifths of which were seen just once. Roughly 24% of the sample comes from the top ten. Material for sequencing was blood. These receptors were taken from a human donor in good health.

The chain has TRBV4-3 and TRBJ2-1; 9 nucleotides line up with TRBD2. The CDR3 contains 15 residues. The V gene's germline CDR1 is LGHNA and CDR2 YSLEER. The ends lost 0 bases at V and 9 bases at J; junction bases unmatched: 6. The CDR3 here is CASSQEGLARGEQFF. CDR3 DNA: TGCGCCAGCAGCCAAGAAGGACTAGCGAGGGGTGAGCAGTTCTTC.

This rearrangement joins TRBV20-1 to TRBJ2-7; tentative D call: TRBD1 (5 bases). Germline-derived CDR1 and CDR2 are DFQATT and SNEGSKA (reference sequence). This CDR3 has 14 residues. V dropped 6 bases and J dropped 3 bases, with 18 bases sitting between them. The CDR3 protein is CSAPNRDRNYEQYF. The DNA of the CDR3 is TGCAGTGCCCCTAACCGCGACAGAAACTACGAGCAGTACTTC.

The chain recombines TRBV7-2 with TRBJ2-3, with 8 bases fitting TRBD2. V was clipped by 4 bases and J by 4 bases; unmatched bases: 10. CDR3 length: 16 residues. The V gene's germline CDR1 is SGHTA and CDR2 FQGNSA. The CDR3 spells CASSSGLVGVADTQYF. As DNA, the CDR3 is TGTGCCAGCAGCTCGGGACTAGTGGGGGTTGCAGATACGCAGTATTTT.

The chain combines TRBV24-1 with TRBJ2-1; perhaps TRBD2 as D (6 bases). This CDR3 comprises 16 residues. Germline V CDR1 and CDR2: KGHDR, SFDVKD. Deletions cut 4 bases from V and 5 bases from J, with 17 bases between. CDR3 in amino acids: CATSDPEAGTDNEQFF. The CDR3 coding sequence is TGTGCCACCAGTGACCCAGAGGCGGGGACCGACAATGAGCAGTTCTTC.

The V and J genes are TRBV10-3 and TRBJ2-1; TRBD1 agrees at 7 bases. The CDR3 has 14 amino acids. V shed 6 bases and J 5 bases; nucleotides not matched to a gene: 7. Germline V gene data show CDR1 as ENHRY and CDR2 as SYGVKD. The CDR3 spells CAIRRQGKNNEQFF. The DNA for the CDR3 is TGTGCCATCAGGAGACAGGGAAAGAACAATGAGCAGTTCTTC.

This clonotype showed up just once. The chain links TRBV6-5 to TRBJ2-7; TRBD1 matches at 8 bases. The CDR3 covers 15 residues. The V and J ends lost 7 bases and 3 bases, in that order; junction bases with no gene match: 11. Germline assignment: CDR1 MNHEY and CDR2 SVGAGI. The CDR3 loop reads CASKVGQGSIYEQYF. The CDR3 DNA sequence: TGTGCCAGCAAAGTCGGACAGGGTTCGATCTACGAGCAGTACTTC.

This chain uses TRBV7-9 with TRBJ2-1, with 11 bases matching TRBD2. V was clipped by 0 bases and J by 7 bases; unmatched bases: 8. CDR1 SEHNR and CDR2 FQNEAQ come from the germline V gene (reference sequence). The CDR3 spans 17 residues. The CDR3 region is CASSLAPTSGAGNEQFF. Written as DNA, the CDR3 is TGTGCCAGCAGCTTAGCCCCGACTAGCGGGGCGGGTAATGAGCAGTTCTTC.

This chain connects TRBV7-9 to TRBJ1-2; 7 nucleotides agree with TRBD1. The germline gives CDR1 SEHNR, CDR2 FQNEAQ (reference sequence). V was pared by 10 bases and J by 4 bases, with 3 bases of the junction left unmatched. CDR3 length: 11 residues. CDR3 in amino acids: CATRGAYGYTF. As DNA, the CDR3 is TGTGCCACCAGGGGGGCCTATGGCTACACCTTC.

This rearrangement joins TRBV19 to TRBJ1-4; possible D gene TRBD1, 5 bases. CDR3 length equals 14 residues. V was clipped by 5 bases and J by 10 bases, with 17 bases between them. Germline V gene sequence: CDR1 LNHDA, CDR2 SQIVND (reference sequence). The CDR3 DNA reads as TGTGCCAGTAGTCGAGGGTACACAAGGGGAAAACTGTTTTTT. It is translated as CASSRGYTRGKLFF.

The chain combines TRBV7-9 with TRBJ1-1; no clear D gene. The CDR3 has 14 residues. V was pared by 0 bases and J by 7 bases, with 12 bases between. Germline CDR1 SEHNR, CDR2 FQNEAQ (reference sequence). CDR3 amino acids: CASSLASPLLEAFF. In nucleotides, the CDR3 is TGTGCCAGCAGCTTAGCGAGCCCTCTCCTTGAAGCTTTCTTT.

This sequence joins TRBV20-1 and TRBJ2-1, with 11 bases lining up with TRBD2. Germline loops: CDR1 DFQATT, CDR2 SNEGSKA (reference sequence). After removal of 5 bases from V and 6 bases from J, the junction contained 6 bases not matched to a gene. The CDR3 is 14 amino acids. The CDR3 loop reads CSADLAGGVNEQFF. Written as DNA, the CDR3 is TGCAGTGCTGACCTAGCGGGGGGAGTCAATGAGCAGTTCTTC.

This chain connects TRBV4-1 to TRBJ1-2; no definite D call. Germline CDR1 reads MGHRA; CDR2 reads YSYEKL. Trimming took off 1 base at V and 2 bases at J, with 14 bases between the two ends. The CDR3 totals 16 residues. The CDR3 loop reads CASSQAPGNPNYGYTF. The CDR3, as DNA: TGCGCCAGCAGCCAAGCCCCCGGGAACCCCAACTATGGCTACACCTTC.

This clonotype showed up just a few times. The V call is TRBV5-1, the J call TRBJ2-3, with a weak D call TRBD2 (6 bases). Germline V CDR1 and CDR2: SGHRS, YFSETQ. The V and J ends lost 5 bases and 5 bases respectively, with 12 bases between them. The CDR3 has 13 residues. The CDR3 DNA sequence: TGCGCCAGCAGTAGGGACTTGGTAGATACGCAGTATTTT. Protein product: CASSRDLVDTQYF.

V and J are TRBV4-3 and TRBJ1-1; D unresolved. The CDR3 runs 15 residues. CDR1 is LGHNA and CDR2 is YSLEER in the germline V gene. The germline V and J ends were trimmed by 0 bases and 9 bases, with 17 bases remaining between them. The CDR3 protein is CASSQDRSGSVKAFF. The CDR3 bases are TGCGCCAGCAGCCAAGATCGTTCGGGGTCAGTAAAAGCTTTCTTT.

With regard to this clonotype: One base away lies a much larger clone, so this may be a sequencing read error. CDR3 in amino acids: CSATGWPWGVGEKLFF. The CDR3 nucleotides read TGCAGTGCTACCGGGTGGCCGTGGGGTGTGGGTGAAAAACTGTTTTTT. The gene calls are TRBV20-1 and TRBJ1-4; unclear D gene. CDR1 DFQATT and CDR2 SNEGSKA come from the germline V gene (reference sequence). Between the trimmed V and J ends, which lost 4 bases and 7 bases, there was a span of 22 bases. CDR3 length equals 16 residues.

This rearrangement joins TRBV9 to TRBJ2-3, with a tentative D call TRBD1 (5 bases). The CDR3 consists of 15 residues. The germline V gene has CDR1 SGDLS and CDR2 YYNGEE. The ends were cut back, 0 bases at V and 3 bases at J, with 11 bases in the middle. CDR3 nucleotides: TGTGCCAGCAGCGTAGGGGTAGGGGAAACAGATACGCAGTATTTT. Its translation: CASSVGVGETDTQYF.

The V gene is TRBV18, the J gene TRBJ1-1; no reliable D call. Trimming took off 2 bases at V and 0 bases at J, with 10 bases between the two ends. Germline V gene sequence: CDR1 KGHSH, CDR2 LQKENI. The CDR3 runs to 15 residues. The CDR3 here is CASSPARYMNTEAFF. CDR3 nucleotide sequence: TGTGCCAGCTCACCAGCCAGGTATATGAACACTGAAGCTTTCTTT.

V gene TRBV5-5 combines with J gene TRBJ1-2; D is unclear. Per the germline V gene, CDR1 is SGHKS and CDR2 is YYEKEE (reference sequence). The CDR3 consists of 14 residues. Trimming stripped 1 base from V and 5 bases from J, with 12 bases between. CDR3 DNA: TGTGCCAGCAGCTTGCATACGGCATTATATGGCTACACCTTC. It yields the protein CASSLHTALYGYTF.

The chain combines TRBV24-1 with TRBJ2-7; TRBD2 is a possible D gene (5 bases). This CDR3 spans 15 amino acids. Per the germline V gene, CDR1 is KGHDR and CDR2 is SFDVKD. Trimming removed 0 bases from V and 5 bases from J, with 13 bases in between. In nucleotides, the CDR3 is TGTGCCACCAGTGATTTGCATGGGAAGGAGGACGAGCAGTACTTC. Translating gives CATSDLHGKEDEQYF.

This clonotype has ten or more counts. V gene TRBV27 combines with J gene TRBJ1-2; D unclear. From germline, CDR1 is MNHEY and CDR2 SMNVEV (reference sequence). The CDR3 spans 14 residues. V was shortened by 2 bases and J by 2 bases, with 9 bases between the two germline ends. The CDR3 region has the DNA TGTGCCAGCAGTTTACGGGGATCAAACTATGGCTACACCTTC. Translating it yields CASSLRGSNYGYTF.

This clonotype occurred a few times. CDR3: CASSRYPGGSSGANVLTF. For the CDR3, the DNA is TGTGCCAGCAGCCGCTATCCAGGGGGTTCCTCTGGGGCCAACGTCCTGACTTTC. The gene calls are TRBV7-6 and TRBJ2-6; 7 bases fit TRBD1. In germline, CDR1 is SGHVS, CDR2 FNYEAQ. The CDR3 length is 18 residues. V was clipped by 5 bases and J by 0 bases; unmatched bases: 10.

This clonotype has a handful of counts. The genes are TRBV15 and TRBJ2-1; the D gene is possibly TRBD1 (5 bases). The CDR3 length is 14 residues. Germline CDR1 and CDR2: LNHNV and YYDKDF (reference sequence). Trimming took off 0 bases at V and 10 bases at J, with 13 bases between the two ends. CDR3 residues: CATSRDIGVEEQFF. DNA for the CDR3: TGTGCCACCAGCAGAGATATAGGGGTCGAGGAGCAGTTCTTC.

J is TRBJ2-6 and V is TRBV7-9; tentatively, D is TRBD1 (6 bases). The CDR3 spans 19 residues. Per germline, CDR1 SEHNR and CDR2 FQNEAQ (reference sequence). Trimming pared 1 base from V and 0 bases from J, leaving 16 bases between. The CDR3 reads CASSLGINRESSGANVLTF. The CDR3 DNA follows: TGTGCCAGCAGCTTAGGAATAAACAGGGAAAGCTCTGGGGCCAACGTCCTGACTTTC.

This clonotype was counted between two and nine times. V is TRBV4-3 and J is TRBJ1-2, with unresolved D. This CDR3 has 16 amino acids. Germline-derived CDR1 and CDR2 are LGHNA and YSLEER. Trimming took off 0 bases at V and 1 base at J, with 12 bases between the two ends. The CDR3 reads CASSQEYLTNNYGYTF. The CDR3 region has the DNA TGCGCCAGCAGCCAAGAATATCTAACAAATAACTATGGCTACACCTTC.

This clonotype was found a few times. The V gene is TRBV24-1, the J gene TRBJ2-3; 10 bases fit TRBD2. The germline V gene has CDR1 KGHDR and CDR2 SFDVKD. The CDR3 is made up of 18 amino acids. Trimming took 2 bases from V and 2 from J; bases not matched to a gene: 9. In DNA, the CDR3 is TGTGCCACCAGTGATTCGCCATCTAGCGGGGGCATCACAGATACGCAGTATTTT. It codes for CATSDSPSSGGITDTQYF.

This clonotype occurred a few times. The J gene is TRBJ2-7, the V gene TRBV7-9; perhaps TRBD2 as D (5 bases). V gave up 6 bases and J gave up 0 bases, with 24 bases separating them. The germline V gene encodes CDR1 SEHNR and CDR2 FQNEAQ (reference sequence). The CDR3 sequence is 18 residues long. The CDR3 loop is CASRFLARRGGRSYEQYF. In DNA, the CDR3 is TGTGCCAGCAGGTTTTTAGCCCGACGGGGTGGTCGCTCCTACGAGCAGTACTTC.

This clonotype appeared many times. V and J are TRBV10-3 and TRBJ2-5; 7 bases agree with TRBD1. This CDR3 comprises 15 residues. The V gene's germline CDR1 is ENHRY and CDR2 SYGVKD. Trimming cost V 3 bases and J 4 bases; bases outside gene matches: 8. As DNA, the CDR3 is TGTGCCATCAGTGACGAAGGGGGCGTAAGAGAGACCCAGTACTTC. This sequence encodes CAISDEGGVRETQYF.

This clonotype has a count of ten or more. The CDR3 region has the DNA TGCAGCGTTGTGGTCAGCACAGATACGCAGTATTTT. Translated: CSVVVSTDTQYF. The rearrangement uses TRBV29-1 and TRBJ2-3; D gene unclear. CDR1 is SQVTM, CDR2 ANQGSEA, per germline. With 4 bases removed from V and 0 bases from J, the gap between germline ends came to 5 bases. The CDR3 extends over 12 amino acids.

This clonotype came up a few times. The chain couples TRBV28 to TRBJ2-1; 12 positions agree with TRBD2. Germline V gene data show CDR1 as MDHEN and CDR2 as SYDVKM. Germline trimming cut 4 bases from V and 0 bases from J; bases unmatched to any gene: 4. This CDR3 comprises 17 residues. The CDR3 spells CASSSTSGGPSYNEQFF. CDR3 DNA sequence: TGTGCCAGCAGTTCTACTAGCGGGGGGCCCTCCTACAATGAGCAGTTCTTC.

The CDR3 DNA follows: TGCAGTGCTAGATCCCGACTGGGACGTGAGACCCAGTACTTC. Translated, it gives CSARSRLGRETQYF. This chain uses TRBV20-1 with TRBJ2-7, with D perhaps matching TRBD1 or TRBD2 (5 bases each). TRBJ2-5 matches the DNA end more closely, so the J call is doubtful. The CDR3 is made up of 14 amino acids. CDR1 and CDR2 (germline): DFQATT, SNEGSKA (reference sequence).